This T cell receptor (beta chain) was sequenced during a study of blood T cells in healthy people across ages. This clonotype was found a few times. Germline is not matched at one junction end, which may reflect a read error. Sample-barcoded 5' priming and a J-beta primer mix drove a second PCR of roughly 7 to 11 cycles. TCRdb re-called the 5' RACE reads with MiXCR, one entry per CDR3 protein. The data show hundreds of thousands of distinct CDR3 sequences, about 26% seen once. The CDR3 runs 14 residues. Germline loops: CDR1 SGDLS, CDR2 YYNGEE. The same sample was also studied in work on T cells of mothers and their children.

The sample consisted of blood. This sequence originates from a boy younger than 18 in good health. The genes are TRBV9 and TRBJ2-7; TRBD1 matches at 7 bases. This chain's CDR3 is CASSYWDSSHEQYF. CDR3 in DNA: TGTGCCAGCAGCTATTGGGACAGCTCCCACGAGCAGTACTTC.